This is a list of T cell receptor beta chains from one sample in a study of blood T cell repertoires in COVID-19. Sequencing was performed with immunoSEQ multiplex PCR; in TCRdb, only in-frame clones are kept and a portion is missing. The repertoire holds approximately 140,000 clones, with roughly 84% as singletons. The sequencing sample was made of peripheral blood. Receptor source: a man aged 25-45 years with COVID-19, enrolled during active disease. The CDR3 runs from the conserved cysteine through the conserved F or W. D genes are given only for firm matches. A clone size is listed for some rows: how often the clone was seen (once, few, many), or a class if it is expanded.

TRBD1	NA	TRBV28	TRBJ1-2	CASRWNRDRGLANYGYTF	TGTGCCAGCAGGTGGAACCGGGACAGGGGTCTAGCTAACTATGGCTACACCTTC
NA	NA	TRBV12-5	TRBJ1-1	CASAPGGMNTEAFF	TGTGCTAGTGCCCCCGGGGGAATGAACACTGAAGCTTTCTTT
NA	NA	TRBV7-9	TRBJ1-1	CASSRGQLNTEAFF	TGTGCCAGCAGCCGAGGGCAGCTAAACACTGAAGCTTTCTTT
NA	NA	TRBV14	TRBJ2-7	CASSLGASYEQYF	TGTGCCAGCAGCCTGGGGGCCTCCTACGAGCAGTACTTC
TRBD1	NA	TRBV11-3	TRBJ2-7	CASSSVGTGGYEQYF	TGTGCCAGCAGCTCCGTCGGGACAGGGGGGTACGAGCAGTACTTC
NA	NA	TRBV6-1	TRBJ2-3	CASSVSPGSRVTDTQYF	TGTGCCAGCAGTGTCTCGCCCGGGAGTAGGGTTACAGATACGCAGTATTTT
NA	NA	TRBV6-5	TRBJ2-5	CATFFFETQYF	TGTGCCACCTTCTTTTTTGAGACCCAGTACTTC
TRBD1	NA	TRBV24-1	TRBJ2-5	CATSGTGTGSDETQYF	TGTGCCACCAGTGGCACCGGGACAGGGAGCGACGAGACCCAGTACTTC
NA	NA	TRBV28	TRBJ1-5	CASSSRGPQHF	TGTGCCAGCAGTTCTAGGGGGCCCCAGCATTTT
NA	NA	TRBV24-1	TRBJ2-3	CATSDLGGAGGTTDTQYF	TGTGCCACCAGTGATTTGGGCGGGGCAGGGGGTACCACAGATACGCAGTATTTT
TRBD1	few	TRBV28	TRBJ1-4	CASSLGQGANEKLFF	TGTGCCAGCAGTTTGGGCCAGGGGGCAAATGAAAAACTGTTTTTT
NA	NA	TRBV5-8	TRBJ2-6	CASSFLGGSGANVLTF	TGTGCCAGCAGCTTTCTAGGGGGCTCTGGGGCCAACGTCCTGACTTTC
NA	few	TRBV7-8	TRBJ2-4	CASSPTSRVQNIQYF	TGTGCCAGCAGCCCTACATCGAGGGTCCAAAACATTCAGTACTTC
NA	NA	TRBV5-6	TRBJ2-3	CASSARQVTSTDTQYF	TGTGCCAGCAGCGCCCGACAGGTTACTAGCACAGATACGCAGTATTTT
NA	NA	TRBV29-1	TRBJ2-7	CSPEVRDSYEQYF	TGCAGCCCCGAGGTCAGGGACTCCTACGAGCAGTACTTC
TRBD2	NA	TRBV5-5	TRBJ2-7	CASSLRTSGNSYEQYF	TGTGCCAGCAGCTTGCGGACTAGCGGAAACTCCTACGAGCAGTACTTC